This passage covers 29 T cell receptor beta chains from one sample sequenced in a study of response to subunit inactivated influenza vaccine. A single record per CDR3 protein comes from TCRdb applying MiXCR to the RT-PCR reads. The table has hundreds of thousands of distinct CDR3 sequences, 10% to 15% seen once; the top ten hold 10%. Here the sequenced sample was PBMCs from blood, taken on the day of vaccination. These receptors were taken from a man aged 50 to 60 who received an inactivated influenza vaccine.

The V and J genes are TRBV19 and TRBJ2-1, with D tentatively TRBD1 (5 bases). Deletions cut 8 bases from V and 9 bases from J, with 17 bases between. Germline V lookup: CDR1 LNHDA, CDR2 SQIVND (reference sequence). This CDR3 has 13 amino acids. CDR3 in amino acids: CASSQGSLGEQFF. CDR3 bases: TGTGCCAGTTCTCAGGGTTCCCTGGGTGAGCAGTTCTTC.

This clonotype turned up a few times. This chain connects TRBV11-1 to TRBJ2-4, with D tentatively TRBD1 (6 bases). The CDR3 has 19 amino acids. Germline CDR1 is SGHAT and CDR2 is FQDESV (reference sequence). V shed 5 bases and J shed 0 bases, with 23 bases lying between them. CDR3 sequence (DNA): TGTGCCAGCAGCCTGCCCATATGGCAGGGGCCGTTAGCCAAAAACATTCAGTACTTC. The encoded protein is CASSLPIWQGPLAKNIQYF.

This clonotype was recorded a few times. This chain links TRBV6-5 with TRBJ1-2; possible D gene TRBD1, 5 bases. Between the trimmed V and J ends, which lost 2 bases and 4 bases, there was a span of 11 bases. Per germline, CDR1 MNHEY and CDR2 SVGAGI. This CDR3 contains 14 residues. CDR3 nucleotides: TGTGCCAGCAGTTACCGGGGGGTAGGCTATGGCTACACCTTC. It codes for CASSYRGVGYGYTF.

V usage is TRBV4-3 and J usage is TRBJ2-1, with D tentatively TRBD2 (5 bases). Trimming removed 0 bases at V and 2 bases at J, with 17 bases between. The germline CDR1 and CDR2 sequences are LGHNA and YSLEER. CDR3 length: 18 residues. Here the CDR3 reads CASSQDPGVGVTYNEQFF. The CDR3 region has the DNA TGCGCCAGCAGCCAAGACCCTGGGGTCGGGGTCACCTACAATGAGCAGTTCTTC.

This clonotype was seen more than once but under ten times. The CDR3: CSARELSNYGYTF. CDR3 bases: TGCAGTGCTAGAGAGCTGAGTAACTATGGCTACACCTTC. The V call is TRBV20-1, the J call TRBJ1-2; D is unclear. This CDR3 is 13 amino acids long. V lost 0 bases and J lost 1, with 6 bases in between. Germline V gene lookup returns CDR1 DFQATT and CDR2 SNEGSKA (reference sequence).

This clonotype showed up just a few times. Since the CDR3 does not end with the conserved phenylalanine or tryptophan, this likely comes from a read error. In DNA form, the CDR3 reads TGTGCCAGCAGCCCCCGAGGCGGGATTAGGCCAGATACGCAGTATTCT. Translating gives CASSPRGGIRPDTQYS. The V call is TRBV7-9, the J call TRBJ2-3, with D possibly being TRBD2 (6 bases). Germline CDR1 SEHNR, CDR2 FQNEAQ (reference sequence). The CDR3 has 16 residues. V was clipped by 5 bases and J by 4 bases, with 19 bases between them.

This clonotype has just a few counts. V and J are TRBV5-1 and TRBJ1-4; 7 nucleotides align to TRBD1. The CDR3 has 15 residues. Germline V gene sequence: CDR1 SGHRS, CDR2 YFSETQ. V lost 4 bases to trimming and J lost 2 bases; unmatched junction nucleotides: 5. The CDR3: CASSRLQGTNEKLFF. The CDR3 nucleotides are TGCGCCAGCAGCAGATTACAGGGGACTAATGAAAAACTGTTTTTT.

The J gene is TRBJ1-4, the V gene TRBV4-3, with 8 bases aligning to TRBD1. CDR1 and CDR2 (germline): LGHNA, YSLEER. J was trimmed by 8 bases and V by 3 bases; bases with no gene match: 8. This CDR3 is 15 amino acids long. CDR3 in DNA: TGCGCCAGCAGCCACAACAGGGGGGTCAGAGAAAAACTGTTTTTT. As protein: CASSHNRGVREKLFF.

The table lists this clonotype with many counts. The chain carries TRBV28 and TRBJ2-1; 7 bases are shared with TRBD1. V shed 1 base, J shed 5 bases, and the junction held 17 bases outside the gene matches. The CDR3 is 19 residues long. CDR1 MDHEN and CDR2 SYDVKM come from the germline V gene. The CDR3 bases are TGTGCCAGCAGTTTATCTCTAACCGGGACAGCAACTTGGGACAATGAGCAGTTCTTC. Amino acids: CASSLSLTGTATWDNEQFF.

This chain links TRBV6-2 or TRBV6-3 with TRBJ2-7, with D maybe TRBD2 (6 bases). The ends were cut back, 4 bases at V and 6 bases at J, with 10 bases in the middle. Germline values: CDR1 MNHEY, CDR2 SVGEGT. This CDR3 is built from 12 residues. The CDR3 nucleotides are TGTGCCAGCAGTTTGGGTAGCGGCGAGCAGTACTTC. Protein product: CASSLGSGEQYF.

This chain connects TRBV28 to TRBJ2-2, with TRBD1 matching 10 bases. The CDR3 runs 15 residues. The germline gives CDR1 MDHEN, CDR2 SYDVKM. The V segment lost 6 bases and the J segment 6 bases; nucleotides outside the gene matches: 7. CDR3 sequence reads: CASRNPGQGPGELFF. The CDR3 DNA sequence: TGTGCCAGCAGAAATCCGGGACAGGGGCCCGGGGAGCTGTTTTTT.

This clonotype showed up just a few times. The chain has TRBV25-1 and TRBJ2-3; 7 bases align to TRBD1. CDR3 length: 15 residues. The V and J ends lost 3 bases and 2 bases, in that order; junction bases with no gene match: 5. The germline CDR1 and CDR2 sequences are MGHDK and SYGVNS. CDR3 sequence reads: CASSDRDSPTDTQYF. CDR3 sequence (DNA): TGTGCCAGCAGTGACCGGGACAGCCCCACAGATACGCAGTATTTT.

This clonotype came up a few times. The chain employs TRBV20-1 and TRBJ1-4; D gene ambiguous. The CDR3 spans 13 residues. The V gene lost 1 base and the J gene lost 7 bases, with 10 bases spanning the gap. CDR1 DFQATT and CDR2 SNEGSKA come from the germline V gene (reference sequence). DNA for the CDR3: TGCAGTGCTAGAGGCGGGGTCAGTGAAAAACTGTTTTTT. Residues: CSARGGVSEKLFF.

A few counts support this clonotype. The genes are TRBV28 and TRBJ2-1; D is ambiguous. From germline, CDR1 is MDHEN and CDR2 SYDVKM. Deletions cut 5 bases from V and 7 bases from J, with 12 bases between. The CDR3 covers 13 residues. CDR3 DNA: TGTGCCAGCAGTCCACGGTCTGGGAATGAGCAGTTCTTC. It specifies CASSPRSGNEQFF.

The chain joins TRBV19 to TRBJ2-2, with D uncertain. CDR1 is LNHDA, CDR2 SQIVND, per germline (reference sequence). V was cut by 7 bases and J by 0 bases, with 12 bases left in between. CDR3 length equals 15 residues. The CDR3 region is CASTEDGSNTGELFF. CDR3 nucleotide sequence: TGTGCCAGTACAGAGGACGGATCGAACACCGGGGAGCTGTTTTTT.

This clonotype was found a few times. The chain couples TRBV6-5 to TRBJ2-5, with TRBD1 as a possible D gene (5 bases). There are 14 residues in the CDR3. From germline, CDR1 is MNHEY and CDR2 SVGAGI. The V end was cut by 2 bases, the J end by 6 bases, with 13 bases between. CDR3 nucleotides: TGTGCCAGCAGTTACGTGGCAGGGAAACAGACCCAGTACTTC. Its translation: CASSYVAGKQTQYF.

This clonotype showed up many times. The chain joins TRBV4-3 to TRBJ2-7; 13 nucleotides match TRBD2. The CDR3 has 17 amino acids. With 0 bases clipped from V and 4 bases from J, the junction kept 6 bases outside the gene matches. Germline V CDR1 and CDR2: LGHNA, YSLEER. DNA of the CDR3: TGCGCCAGCAGCCAAGATCTGACTAGCGGGAGGAATTACGAGCAGTACTTC. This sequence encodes CASSQDLTSGRNYEQYF.

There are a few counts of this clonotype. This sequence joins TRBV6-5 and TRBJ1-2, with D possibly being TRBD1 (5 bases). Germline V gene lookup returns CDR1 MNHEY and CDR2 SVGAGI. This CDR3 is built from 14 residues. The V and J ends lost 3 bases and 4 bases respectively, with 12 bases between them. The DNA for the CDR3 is TGTGCCAGCAGTTATCGGCAGGGTAGCTATGGCTACACCTTC. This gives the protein CASSYRQGSYGYTF.

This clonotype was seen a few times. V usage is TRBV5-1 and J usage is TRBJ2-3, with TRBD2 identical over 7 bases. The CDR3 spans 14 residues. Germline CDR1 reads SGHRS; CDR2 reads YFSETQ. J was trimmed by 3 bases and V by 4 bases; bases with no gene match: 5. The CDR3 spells CASSAGGTTDTQYF. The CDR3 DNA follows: TGCGCCAGCAGCGCCGGGGGGACTACAGATACGCAGTATTTT.

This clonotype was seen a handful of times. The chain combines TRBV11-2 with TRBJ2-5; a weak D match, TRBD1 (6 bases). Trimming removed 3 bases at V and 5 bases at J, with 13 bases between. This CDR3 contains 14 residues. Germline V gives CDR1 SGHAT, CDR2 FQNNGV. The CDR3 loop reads CASSFGRGGETQYF. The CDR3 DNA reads TGTGCCAGCAGCTTCGGCAGGGGCGGGGAGACCCAGTACTTC. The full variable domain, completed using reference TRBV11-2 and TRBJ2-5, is EAGVAQSPRYKIIEKRQSVAFWCNPISGHATLYWYQQILGQGPKLLIQFQNNGVVDDSQLPKDRFSAERLKGVDSTLKIQPAKLEDSAVYLCASSFGRGGETQYFGPGTRLLVL.

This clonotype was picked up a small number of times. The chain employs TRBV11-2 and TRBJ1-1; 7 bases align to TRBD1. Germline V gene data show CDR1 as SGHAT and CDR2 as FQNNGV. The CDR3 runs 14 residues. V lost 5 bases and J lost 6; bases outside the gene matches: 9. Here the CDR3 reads CASSPTNRGAEAFF. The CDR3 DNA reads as TGTGCCAGCAGCCCAACGAACAGGGGTGCTGAAGCTTTCTTT.

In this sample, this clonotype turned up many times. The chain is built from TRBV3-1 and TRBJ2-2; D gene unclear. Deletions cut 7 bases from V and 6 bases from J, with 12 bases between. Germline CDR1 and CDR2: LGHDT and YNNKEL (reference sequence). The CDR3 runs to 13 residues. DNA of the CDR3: TGTGCCAGCACTTCATCGGTGGCCGGGGAGCTGTTTTTT. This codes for CASTSSVAGELFF. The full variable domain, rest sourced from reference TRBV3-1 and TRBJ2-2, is DTAVSQTPKYLVTQMGNDKSIKCEQNLGHDTMYWYKQDSKKFLKIMFSYNNKELIINETVPNRFSPKSPDKAHLNLHINSLELGDSAVYFCASTSSVAGELFFGEGSRLTVL.

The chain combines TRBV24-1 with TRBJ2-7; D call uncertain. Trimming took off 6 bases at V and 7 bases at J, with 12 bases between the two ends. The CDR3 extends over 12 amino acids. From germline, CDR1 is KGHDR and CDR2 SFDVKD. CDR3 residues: CATSSGFREQYF. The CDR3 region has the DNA TGTGCCACCAGTTCGGGTTTCCGGGAGCAGTACTTC.

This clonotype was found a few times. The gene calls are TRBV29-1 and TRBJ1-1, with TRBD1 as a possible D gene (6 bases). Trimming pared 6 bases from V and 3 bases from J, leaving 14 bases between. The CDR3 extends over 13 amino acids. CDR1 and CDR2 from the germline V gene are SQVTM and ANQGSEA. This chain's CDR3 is CSVVRYRDTEAFF. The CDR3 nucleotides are TGCAGCGTGGTACGTTACAGGGACACTGAAGCTTTCTTT.

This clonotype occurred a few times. DNA for the CDR3: TGCGCCAGCAGCTTGGGCCCGGCCTCCCATGAGCAGTTCTTC. This gives the protein CASSLGPASHEQFF. The chain uses TRBV5-1 and TRBJ2-1, with no clear D. CDR3 length: 14 amino acids. Germline CDR1 SGHRS, CDR2 YFSETQ. Trimming removed 0 bases at V and 8 bases at J, with 12 bases between.

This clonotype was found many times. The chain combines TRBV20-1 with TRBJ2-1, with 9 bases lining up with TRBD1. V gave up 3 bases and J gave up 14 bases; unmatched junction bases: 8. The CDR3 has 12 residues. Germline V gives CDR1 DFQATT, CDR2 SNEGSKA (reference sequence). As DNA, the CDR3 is TGCAGTGCTAGTATAGACAGGGGGGGCGAGTTCTTC. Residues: CSASIDRGGEFF.

The CDR3 here is CASSQRSASGADALETQYF. CDR3 in DNA: TGTGCCAGCAGCCAACGGTCGGCTAGCGGGGCTGATGCCTTGGAGACCCAGTACTTC. V usage is TRBV3-1 and J usage is TRBJ2-5; TRBD2 agrees at 9 bases. V dropped 2 bases and J dropped 5; count of bases not matched to a gene: 18. Germline V gene sequence: CDR1 LGHDT, CDR2 YNNKEL (reference sequence). CDR3 size: 19 residues.

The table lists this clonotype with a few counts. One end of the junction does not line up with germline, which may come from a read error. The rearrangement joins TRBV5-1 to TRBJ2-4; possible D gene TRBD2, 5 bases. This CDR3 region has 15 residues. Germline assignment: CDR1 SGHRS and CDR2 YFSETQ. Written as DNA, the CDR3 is TGCGCCAGCAGCTTAGGAGGTGGAGCCCAAAACATTCAGTACTTC. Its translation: CASSLGGGAQNIQYF.

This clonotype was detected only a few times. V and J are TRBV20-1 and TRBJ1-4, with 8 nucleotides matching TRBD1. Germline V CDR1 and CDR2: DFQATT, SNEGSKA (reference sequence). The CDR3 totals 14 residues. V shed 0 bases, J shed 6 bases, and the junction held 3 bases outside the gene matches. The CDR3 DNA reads TGCAGTGCTAGAGAAGGACAGGGATATGAAAAACTGTTTTTT. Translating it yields CSAREGQGYEKLFF.